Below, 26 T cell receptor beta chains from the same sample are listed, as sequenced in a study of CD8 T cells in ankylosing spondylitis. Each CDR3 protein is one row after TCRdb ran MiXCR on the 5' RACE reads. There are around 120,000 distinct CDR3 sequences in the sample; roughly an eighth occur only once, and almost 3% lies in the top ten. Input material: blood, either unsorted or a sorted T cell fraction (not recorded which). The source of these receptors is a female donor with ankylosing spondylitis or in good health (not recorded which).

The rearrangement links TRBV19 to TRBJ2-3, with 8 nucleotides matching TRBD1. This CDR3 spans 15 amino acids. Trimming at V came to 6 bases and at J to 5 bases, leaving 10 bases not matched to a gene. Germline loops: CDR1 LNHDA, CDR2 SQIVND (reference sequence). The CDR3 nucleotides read TGTGCCAGTAGACGGGGACAGGTCGAAGGAGATACGCAGTATTTT. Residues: CASRRGQVEGDTQYF.

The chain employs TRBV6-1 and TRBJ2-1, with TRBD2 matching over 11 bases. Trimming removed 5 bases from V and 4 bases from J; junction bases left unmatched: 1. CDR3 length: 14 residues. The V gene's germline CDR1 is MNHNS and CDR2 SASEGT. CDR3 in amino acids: CASSRTSGYNEQFF. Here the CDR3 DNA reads TGTGCCAGCAGTAGGACTAGCGGGTACAATGAGCAGTTCTTC.

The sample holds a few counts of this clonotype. The CDR3 sequence: CSARDRSSPLHF. In DNA, the CDR3 is TGCAGTGCTAGGGACAGATCATCACCCCTCCACTTT. The genes are TRBV20-1 and TRBJ1-6; maybe TRBD1 (6 bases). Germline V CDR1 and CDR2: DFQATT, SNEGSKA (reference sequence). V lost 3 bases to trimming and J lost 10 bases, with 10 bases between them. This CDR3 is 12 amino acids long.

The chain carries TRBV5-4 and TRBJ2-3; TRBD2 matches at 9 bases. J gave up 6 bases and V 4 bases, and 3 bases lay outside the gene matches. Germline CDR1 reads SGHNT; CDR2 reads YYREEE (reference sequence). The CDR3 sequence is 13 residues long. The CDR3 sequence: CASSVLAGDTQYF. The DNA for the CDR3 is TGTGCCAGCAGCGTCCTAGCGGGGGATACGCAGTATTTT.

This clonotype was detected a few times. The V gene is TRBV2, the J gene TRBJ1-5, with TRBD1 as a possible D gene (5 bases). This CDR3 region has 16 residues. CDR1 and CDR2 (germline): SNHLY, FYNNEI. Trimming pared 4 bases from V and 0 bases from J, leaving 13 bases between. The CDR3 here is CASSGGQDNSNQPQHF. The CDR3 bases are TGTGCCAGCAGTGGGGGCCAGGATAATAGCAATCAGCCCCAGCATTTT.

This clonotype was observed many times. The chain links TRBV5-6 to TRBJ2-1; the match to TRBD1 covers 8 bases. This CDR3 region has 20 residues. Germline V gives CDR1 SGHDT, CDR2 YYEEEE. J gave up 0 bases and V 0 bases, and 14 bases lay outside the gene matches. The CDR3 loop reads CASSLVGQGATLISYNEQFF. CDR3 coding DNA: TGTGCCAGCAGCTTGGTGGGGCAGGGGGCAACCCTTATCTCCTACAATGAGCAGTTCTTC. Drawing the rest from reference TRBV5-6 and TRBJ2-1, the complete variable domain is DAGVTQSPTHLIKTRGQQVTLRCSPKSGHDTVSWYQQALGQGPQFIFQYYEEEERQRGNFPDRFSGHQFPNYSSELNVNALLLGDSALYLCASSLVGQGATLISYNEQFFGPGTRLTVL.

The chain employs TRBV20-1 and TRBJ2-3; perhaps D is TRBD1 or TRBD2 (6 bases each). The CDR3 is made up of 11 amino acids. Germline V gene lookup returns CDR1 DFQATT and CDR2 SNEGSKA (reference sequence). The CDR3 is CSSGGPDTQYF. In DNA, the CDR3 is TGCAGCTCCGGGGGCCCAGATACGCAGTATTTT.

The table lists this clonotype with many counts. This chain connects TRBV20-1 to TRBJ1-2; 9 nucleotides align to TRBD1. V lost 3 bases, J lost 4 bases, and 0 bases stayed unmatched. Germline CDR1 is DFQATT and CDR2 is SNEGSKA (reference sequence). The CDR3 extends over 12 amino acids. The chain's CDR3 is CSARGQGYGYTF. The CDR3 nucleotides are TGCAGTGCTAGGGGACAGGGCTATGGCTACACCTTC.

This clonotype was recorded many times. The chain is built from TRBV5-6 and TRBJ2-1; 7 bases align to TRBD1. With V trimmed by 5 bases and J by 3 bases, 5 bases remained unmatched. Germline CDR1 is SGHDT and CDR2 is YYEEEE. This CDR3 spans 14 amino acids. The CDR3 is CASRPRGNYNEQFF. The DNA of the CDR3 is TGTGCCAGCAGACCCAGGGGGAACTACAATGAGCAGTTCTTC.

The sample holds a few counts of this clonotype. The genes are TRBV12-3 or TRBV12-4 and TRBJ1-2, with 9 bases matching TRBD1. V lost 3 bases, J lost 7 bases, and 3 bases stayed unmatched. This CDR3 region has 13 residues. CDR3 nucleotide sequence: TGTGCCAGCAGTTTTGGGACAGGGACTGGCTACACCTTC. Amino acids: CASSFGTGTGYTF.

Written as DNA, the CDR3 is TGCGCCAGCAGCTTGTTCTCAGGGGACAATGAGCAGTTCTTC. Translation: CASSLFSGDNEQFF. The chain couples TRBV5-1 to TRBJ2-1, with TRBD1 as a possible D gene (6 bases). Germline loops: CDR1 SGHRS, CDR2 YFSETQ. The CDR3 runs 14 residues. The ends were cut back, 1 base at V and 5 bases at J, with 10 bases in the middle.

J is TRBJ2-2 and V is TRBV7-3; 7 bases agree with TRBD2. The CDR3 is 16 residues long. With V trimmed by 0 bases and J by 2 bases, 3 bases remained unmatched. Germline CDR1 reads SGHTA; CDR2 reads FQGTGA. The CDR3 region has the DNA TGTGCCAGCAGCTTAACTAGCGGGTTCAACACCGGGGAGCTGTTTTTT. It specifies CASSLTSGFNTGELFF.

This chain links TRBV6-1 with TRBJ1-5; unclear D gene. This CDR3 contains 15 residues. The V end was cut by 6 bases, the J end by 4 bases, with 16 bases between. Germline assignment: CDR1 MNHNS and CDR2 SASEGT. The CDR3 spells CASSLAPLGNQPQHF. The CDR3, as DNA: TGTGCCAGCAGCCTAGCCCCGCTGGGTAATCAGCCCCAGCATTTT.

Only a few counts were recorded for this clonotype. The CDR3 DNA reads TGCAGTGCCAGGGAGACTAGCGGGAGTCAGATAGAGACCCAGTACTTC. Its translation: CSARETSGSQIETQYF. V gene TRBV20-1 combines with J gene TRBJ2-5; 12 nucleotides align to TRBD2. J was trimmed by 4 bases and V by 6 bases; bases with no gene match: 12. This CDR3 spans 16 amino acids. The germline CDR1 and CDR2 sequences are DFQATT and SNEGSKA (reference sequence).

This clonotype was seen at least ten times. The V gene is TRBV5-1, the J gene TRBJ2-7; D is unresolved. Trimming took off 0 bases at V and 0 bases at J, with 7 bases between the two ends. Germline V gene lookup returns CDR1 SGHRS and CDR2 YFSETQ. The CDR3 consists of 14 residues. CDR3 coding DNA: TGCGCCAGCAGCTTGGGGCCTGACTCCTACGAGCAGTACTTC. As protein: CASSLGPDSYEQYF.

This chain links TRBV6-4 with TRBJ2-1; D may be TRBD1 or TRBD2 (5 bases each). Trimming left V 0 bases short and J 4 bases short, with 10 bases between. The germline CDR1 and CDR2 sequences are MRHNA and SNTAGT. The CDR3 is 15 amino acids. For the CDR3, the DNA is TGTGCCAGCAGTGACTCGGGGGATGGGTACAATGAGCAGTTCTTC. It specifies CASSDSGDGYNEQFF.

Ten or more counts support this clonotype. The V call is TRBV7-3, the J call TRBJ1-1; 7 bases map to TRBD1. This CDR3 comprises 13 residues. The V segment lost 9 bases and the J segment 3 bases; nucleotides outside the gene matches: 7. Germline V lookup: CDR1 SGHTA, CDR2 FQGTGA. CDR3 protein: CASKQGMDTEAFF. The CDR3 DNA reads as TGTGCCAGTAAACAGGGGATGGACACTGAAGCTTTCTTT.

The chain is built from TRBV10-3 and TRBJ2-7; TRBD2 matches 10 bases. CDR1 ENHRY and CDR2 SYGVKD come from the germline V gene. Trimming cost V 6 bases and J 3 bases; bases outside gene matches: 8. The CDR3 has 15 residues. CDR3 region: CAIRRAGGKFYEQYF. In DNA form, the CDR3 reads TGTGCCATCAGGAGAGCGGGGGGGAAATTCTACGAGCAGTACTTC.

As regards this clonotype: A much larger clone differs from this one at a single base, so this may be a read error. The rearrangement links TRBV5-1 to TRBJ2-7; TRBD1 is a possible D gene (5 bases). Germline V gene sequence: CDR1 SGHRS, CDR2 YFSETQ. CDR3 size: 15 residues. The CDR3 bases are TGCGTCAGCAGCTGGGTCCCGGATCTCTCAGGGGAGCAGTACTTC. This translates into CVSSWVPDLSGEQYF.

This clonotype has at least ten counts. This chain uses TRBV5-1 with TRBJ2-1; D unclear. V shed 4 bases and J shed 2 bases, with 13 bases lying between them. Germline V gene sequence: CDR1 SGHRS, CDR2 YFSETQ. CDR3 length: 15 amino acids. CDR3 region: CASSHDSSPYNEQFF. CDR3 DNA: TGCGCCAGCAGCCACGACTCATCCCCCTACAATGAGCAGTTCTTC.

CDR3: CASSIRGVNTEAFF. CDR3 nucleotide sequence: TGTGCCAGTAGTATTCGGGGGGTGAACACTGAAGCTTTCTTT. The chain uses TRBV19 and TRBJ1-1; D perhaps matches TRBD1 (5 bases). V was cut by 3 bases and J by 0 bases, with 8 bases left in between. This CDR3 comprises 14 residues. In germline, CDR1 is LNHDA, CDR2 SQIVND (reference sequence). Combining the CDR3 with reference TRBV19 and TRBJ1-1 gives the whole variable domain DGGITQSPKYLFRKEGQNVTLSCEQNLNHDAMYWYRQDPGQGLRLIYYSQIVNDFQKGDIAEGYSVSREKKESFPLTVTSAQKNPTAFYLCASSIRGVNTEAFFGQGTRLTVV.

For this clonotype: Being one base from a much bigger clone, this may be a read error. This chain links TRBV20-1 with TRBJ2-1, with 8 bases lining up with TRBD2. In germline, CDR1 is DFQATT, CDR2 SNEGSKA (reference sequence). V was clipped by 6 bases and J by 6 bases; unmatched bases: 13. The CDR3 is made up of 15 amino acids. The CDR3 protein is CSAIMIAGKGNEQFF. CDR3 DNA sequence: TGCAGTGCCATCATGATAGCGGGGAAGGGCAATGAGCAGTTCTTC.

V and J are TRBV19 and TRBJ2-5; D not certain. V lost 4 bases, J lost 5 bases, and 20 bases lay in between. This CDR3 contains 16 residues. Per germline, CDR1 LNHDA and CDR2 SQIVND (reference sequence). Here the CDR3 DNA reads TGTGCCAGTAGTAAGATCCCAGGCGTGACGTACGAGACCCAGTACTTC. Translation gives CASSKIPGVTYETQYF.

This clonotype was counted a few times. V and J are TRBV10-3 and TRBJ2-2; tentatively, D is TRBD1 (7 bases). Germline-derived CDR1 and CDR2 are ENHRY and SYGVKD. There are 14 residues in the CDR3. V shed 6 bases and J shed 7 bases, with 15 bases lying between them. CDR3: CAIRAGQLNGELFF. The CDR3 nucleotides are TGTGCCATCAGGGCGGGACAGCTTAACGGGGAGCTGTTTTTT.

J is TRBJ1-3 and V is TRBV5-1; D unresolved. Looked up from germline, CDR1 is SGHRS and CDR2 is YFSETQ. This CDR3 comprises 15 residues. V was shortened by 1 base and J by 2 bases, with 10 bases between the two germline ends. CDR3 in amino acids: CASSLPRETGNTIYF. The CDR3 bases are TGCGCCAGCAGCTTGCCCCGCGAAACTGGAAACACCATATATTTT.

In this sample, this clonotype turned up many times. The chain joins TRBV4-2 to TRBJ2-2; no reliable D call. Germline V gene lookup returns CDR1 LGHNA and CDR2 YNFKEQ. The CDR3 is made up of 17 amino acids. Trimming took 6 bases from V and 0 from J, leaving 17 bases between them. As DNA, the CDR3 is TGTGCCAGCAGTCCCCTATACAGAGGATCGAACACCGGGGAGCTGTTTTTT. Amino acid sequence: CASSPLYRGSNTGELFF.